A selection of T cell receptor beta chains follows, all from one sample in a study of T cell changes during pregnancy in multiple sclerosis. The method was immunoSEQ multiplex PCR; TCRdb's version includes in-frame clones alone and lacks a portion of them. This table has tens of thousands of clones, just under 95% appearing once. The sequencing used peripheral blood, collected after pregnancy. The source is a female donor in good health, enrolled as a control in a pregnancy study. CDR3s include the opening cysteine and the closing phenylalanine or tryptophan.

cdr3_aa | j_call | v_call
CASSLIDGQNTEAFF | TRBJ1-1 | TRBV5-6
CASSVTTPREDTQYF | TRBJ2-3 | TRBV19
CSALTAGELFF | TRBJ2-2 | TRBV20-1
CASSFSGRKMYEQYF | TRBJ2-7 | TRBV27
CATSAGASTDTQYF | TRBJ2-3 | TRBV6-1
CASTLAGADEQFF | TRBJ2-1 | TRBV7-9
CASSPGTGNSPLHF | TRBJ1-6 | TRBV28
CASSLEGTGETGELFF | TRBJ2-2 | TRBV5-1
CASSPDSDSPLHF | TRBJ1-6 | TRBV7-3
CACILNSGSYNEQFF | TRBJ2-1 | TRBV30
CASSPSGSRADTQYF | TRBJ2-3 | TRBV7-7
CASSLDTSGTYEQYF | TRBJ2-7 | TRBV5-1
CASSLKWQGDGYTF | TRBJ1-2 | TRBV6-5
CASSRTGTTNEKLFF | TRBJ1-4 | TRBV6-6
CASRGGGGETQYF | TRBJ2-5 | TRBV13
CASSRNEANEKLFF | TRBJ1-4 | TRBV18
CASSAGTLEAFF | TRBJ1-1 | TRBV25-1
CSAGQGPQETQYF | TRBJ2-5 | TRBV29-1
CASSLYDRTQETQYF | TRBJ2-5 | TRBV28
CASSTYSEETQYF | TRBJ2-5 | TRBV19
CATSTSGSYNEQFF | TRBJ2-1 | TRBV15
CATSGGLAGGPNEQFF | TRBJ2-1 | TRBV15
CASSVSGGWGTQYF | TRBJ2-5 | TRBV25-1
CASSLVTSDYNEQFF | TRBJ2-1 | TRBV5-1
CASRRGGTEAFF | TRBJ1-1 | TRBV2
CASSYGGPYEQYF | TRBJ2-7 | TRBV6-6
CASSRDAGNQPQHF | TRBJ1-5 | TRBV7-9
CASSQAPRTSGTRGEQFF | TRBJ2-1 | TRBV4-1
CASNGGASTDTQYF | TRBJ2-3 | TRBV10-2
CASSQEPGNSGNTIYF | TRBJ1-3 | TRBV4-1
CASTRMRQGSEAFF | TRBJ1-1 | TRBV6-1
CASSARGNTEAFF | TRBJ1-1 | TRBV9
CASSPQLDQPQHF | TRBJ1-5 | TRBV18
CASSSSVGVRQTQYF | TRBJ2-5 | TRBV7-2
CASSGSGLTGELFF | TRBJ2-2 | TRBV5-4
CASRGTGKETQYF | TRBJ2-5 | TRBV27
CASSADRGHTGELFF | TRBJ2-2 | TRBV2
CASSLAPGQGSQPQHF | TRBJ1-5 | TRBV7-2
CASSLRVYSGGGYQETQYF | TRBJ2-5 | TRBV28
CASGLAGDSDTQYF | TRBJ2-3 | TRBV6-5
CASSLTSGTNTGELFF | TRBJ2-2 | TRBV7-2
CASSRRDEQFF | TRBJ2-1 | TRBV6-5
CASSSPGQGTTGELFF | TRBJ2-2 | TRBV28
CASSRGDNEQFF | TRBJ2-1 | TRBV9
CSAGDRTYTF | TRBJ1-2 | TRBV29-1
CASSLGGQMAEQYF | TRBJ2-7 | TRBV7-9